The entry that follows covers one T cell receptor beta chain sequence. Its antigen is unknown. This sample was included in a study of blood T cells in healthy people across ages. Findings of the study overall: Naive T cell percentage strongly correlated with TCR beta diversity.

A second PCR, run for roughly 6 to 11 cycles, used a sample-barcoded 5' primer plus a J-beta primer mix. TCRdb ran MiXCR on the 5' RACE reads and lists one entry per CDR3 protein. In the table there are roughly 500,000 distinct CDR3 sequences, about 25% of which are singletons. The source material was blood. The TCR comes from a woman aged 70-85 years in good health.

DNA for the CDR3: TGCAGTGCACCCGGGACCGGCGGGGTGGGAGAGACCCAGTACTTC. Protein product: CSAPGTGGVGETQYF. The chain employs TRBV20-1 and TRBJ2-5; D perhaps matches TRBD2 (6 bases). Trimming pared 6 bases from V and 4 bases from J, leaving 21 bases between. The CDR3 totals 15 residues. CDR1 and CDR2 (germline): DFQATT, SNEGSKA (reference sequence).